Presented here are 27 T cell receptor beta chains from one specimen sequenced in a study of technical replicates of blood from a few donors. Profiled with immunoSEQ multiplex PCR; TCRdb holds only in-frame clones, not every one. The repertoire has 50,000 to 65,000 clones, 85% to 95% of them found once; the top ten carry around 4%. The sample consisted of PBMCs. The receptor source for this set is a human donor in good health. Some clones in this sample may be carry-over from other donors' samples.

The chain is built from TRBV19 and TRBJ1-2; 8 positions match TRBD1. The CDR3 is made up of 14 amino acids. Germline CDR1 reads LNHDA; CDR2 reads SQIVND (reference sequence). Unmatched junction bases numbered 9, after V lost 4 bases and J lost 8 bases. CDR3 DNA sequence: TGTGCCAGTAGTAACCGGGACAGGCTCGTGGGCTACACCTTC. Translating it yields CASSNRDRLVGYTF.

The genes are TRBV30 and TRBJ1-2; D is unresolved. The V end was cut by 2 bases, the J end by 8 bases, with 12 bases between. The CDR3 sequence is 12 residues long. CDR1 and CDR2 from the germline V gene are GTSNPN and SVGIG (reference sequence). The CDR3 bases are TGTGCCTGGAGTTCGGGTCCGGGGGGCTACACCTTC. Residues: CAWSSGPGGYTF.

This clone is a singleton in its sample. This chain uses TRBV4-1 with TRBJ1-3; 7 bases map to TRBD1. This CDR3 spans 14 amino acids. The V gene end was trimmed by 6 bases and the J gene end by 4 bases; junction bases not matched to a gene: 6. The germline gives CDR1 MGHRA, CDR2 YSYEKL. CDR3 region: CASSADRAGNTIYF. In nucleotides, the CDR3 is TGCGCCAGCAGTGCTGACAGGGCCGGAAACACCATATATTTT.

The V and J genes are TRBV7-2 and TRBJ2-7, with 9 bases fitting TRBD1. Germline V lookup: CDR1 SGHTA, CDR2 FQGNSA. The ends lost 6 bases at V and 2 bases at J; junction bases unmatched: 5. The CDR3 runs 14 residues. The CDR3 region is CASSSTGGPYEQYF. The CDR3 DNA reads TGTGCCAGCAGTTCTACAGGGGGCCCCTACGAGCAGTACTTC.

The chain uses TRBV4-3 and TRBJ2-7, with 9 bases aligning to TRBD2. CDR1 and CDR2 (germline): LGHNA, YSLEER. V shed 0 bases and J 3 bases; nucleotides not matched to a gene: 9. This CDR3 contains 17 residues. CDR3 residues: CASSQEPTSGRNYEQYF. The CDR3 DNA is TGCGCCAGCAGCCAAGAACCCACTAGCGGGCGAAACTACGAGCAGTACTTC.

This rearrangement joins TRBV20-1 to TRBJ1-2; D not certain. Germline loops: CDR1 DFQATT, CDR2 SNEGSKA (reference sequence). The CDR3 sequence is 11 residues long. The V and J ends lost 6 bases and 6 bases respectively, with 11 bases between them. The CDR3 reads CSASRRDGYTF. The CDR3 coding sequence is TGCAGTGCCAGTAGACGGGATGGCTACACCTTC.

The rearrangement joins TRBV7-2 to TRBJ2-5, with 8 positions matching TRBD2. The V and J ends lost 5 bases and 4 bases, in that order; junction bases with no gene match: 9. The germline gives CDR1 SGHTA, CDR2 FQGNSA. This CDR3 is built from 15 residues. The CDR3, as DNA: TGTGCCAGCAGCCCCCAAGCGGGAGTTCGAGAGACCCAGTACTTC. It encodes CASSPQAGVRETQYF.

J is TRBJ2-5 and V is TRBV4-2, with 9 bases that match TRBD1. This CDR3 comprises 16 residues. The trim removed 0 bases at V and 8 bases at J, leaving 10 bases unmatched. Germline CDR1 and CDR2: LGHNA and YNFKEQ. The CDR3 reads CASSQELGNRGQTQYF. The CDR3 nucleotides read TGTGCCAGCAGCCAAGAGCTGGGGAACAGGGGGCAAACCCAGTACTTC.

The chain is built from TRBV5-1 and TRBJ1-4; TRBD1 might be the D (6 bases). Per germline, CDR1 SGHRS and CDR2 YFSETQ. Deletions cut 4 bases from V and 4 bases from J, with 11 bases between. CDR3 length: 14 residues. CDR3 loop: CASSVDSFNEKLFF. The CDR3 nucleotides are TGCGCCAGCAGCGTGGACAGCTTTAATGAAAAACTGTTTTTT.

This sequence joins TRBV5-6 and TRBJ2-3; 9 bases agree with TRBD1. The CDR3 sequence is 16 residues long. Germline V gene data show CDR1 as SGHDT and CDR2 as YYEEEE. The trim removed 0 bases at V and 5 bases at J, leaving 7 bases unmatched. The CDR3 region has the DNA TGTGCCAGCAGCTTGGGGACAGGGGATACGTTAGATACGCAGTATTTT. Translating it yields CASSLGTGDTLDTQYF.

DNA of the CDR3: TGCGCCAGCAGCTCGAACAGGGGGTTATCCTACGAGCAGTACTTC. It encodes CASSSNRGLSYEQYF. The J gene is TRBJ2-7, the V gene TRBV5-1; 8 nucleotides match TRBD1. Looked up from germline, CDR1 is SGHRS and CDR2 is YFSETQ. V lost 3 bases and J lost 1; bases outside the gene matches: 6. CDR3 length equals 15 residues.

This CDR3 reads CASRRQLASTDTQYF. Here the CDR3 DNA reads TGCGCCAGCAGACGCCAACTAGCTTCCACAGATACGCAGTATTTT. This rearrangement joins TRBV4-1 to TRBJ2-3, with D perhaps matching TRBD2 (6 bases). The germline gives CDR1 MGHRA, CDR2 YSYEKL. Trimming shortened V by 6 bases and J by 2 bases, and 15 bases separated the two germline ends. The CDR3 covers 15 residues.

About this clone itself: The sample contains more than one DNA sequence encoding this CDR3. V is TRBV4-3 and J is TRBJ2-1, with D hard to call. The germline V gene encodes CDR1 LGHNA and CDR2 YSLEER. Trimming left V 1 base short and J 0 bases short, with 7 bases between. The CDR3 contains 15 residues. The CDR3 coding sequence is TGCGCCAGCAGCCAAGGGTCTAGCTCCTACAATGAGCAGTTCTTC. Translating it yields CASSQGSSSYNEQFF.

The chain combines TRBV13 with TRBJ2-3; no clear D gene. In germline, CDR1 is PRHDT, CDR2 FYEKMQ (reference sequence). V lost 5 bases to trimming and J lost 0 bases, with 12 bases between them. The CDR3 extends over 15 amino acids. CDR3 region: CASSPPSASTDTQYF. Here the CDR3 DNA reads TGTGCCAGCAGCCCCCCGAGCGCTAGCACAGATACGCAGTATTTT.

The rearrangement joins TRBV2 to TRBJ2-3; TRBD1 matches at 9 bases. This CDR3 contains 13 residues. Germline CDR1 reads SNHLY; CDR2 reads FYNNEI. V was clipped by 5 bases and J by 6 bases; unmatched bases: 3. The CDR3 region has the DNA TGTGCCAGCAGTAGGACAGGGGTGGATACGCAGTATTTT. Its translation is CASSRTGVDTQYF.

The chain joins TRBV7-9 to TRBJ2-5, with TRBD1 matching 8 bases. CDR1 and CDR2 (germline): SEHNR, FQNEAQ (reference sequence). Trimming at V came to 5 bases and at J to 7 bases, leaving 12 bases not matched to a gene. The CDR3 has 15 amino acids. The CDR3 bases are TGTGCCAGCAGCCTAGGACAGGGTTTGAGCGGGACCCAGTACTTC. Translating gives CASSLGQGLSGTQYF.

The CDR3 region has the DNA TGTGCCAGCAGCTTATACACAGACGCCTCCTACGAGCAGTACTTC. Translated, it gives CASSLYTDASYEQYF. The V and J genes are TRBV7-3 and TRBJ2-7; D not resolved. This CDR3 contains 15 residues. V lost 2 bases to trimming and J lost 0 bases, with 11 bases between them. CDR1 is SGHTA, CDR2 FQGTGA, per germline. The full variable domain, completed using reference TRBV7-3 and TRBJ2-7, is GAGVSQTPSNKVTEKGKYVELRCDPISGHTALYWYRQSLGQGPEFLIYFQGTGAADDSGLPNDRFFAVRPEGSVSTLKIQRTERGDSAVYLCASSLYTDASYEQYFGPGTRLTVT.

J is TRBJ2-5 and V is TRBV2; 12 nucleotides match TRBD2. The junction had 2 bases not matched to a gene; V was cut back by 4 bases and J by 2 bases. This CDR3 is 15 amino acids long. Germline V gene lookup returns CDR1 SNHLY and CDR2 FYNNEI. CDR3 protein: CASSVTSGGQETQYF. The CDR3 DNA follows: TGTGCCAGCAGTGTGACTAGCGGGGGTCAAGAGACCCAGTACTTC.

The chain uses TRBV18 and TRBJ1-6, with 12 bases that match TRBD1. Losses at the gene ends were 6 bases for V and 9 bases for J; bases not matched to a gene: 6. There are 15 residues in the CDR3. The germline CDR1 and CDR2 sequences are KGHSH and LQKENI. The CDR3 nucleotides read TGTGCCAGCTCTGAGGGACAGGGGGCCCTTTCACCCCTCCACTTT. This codes for CASSEGQGALSPLHF.

V is TRBV12-5 and J is TRBJ2-5; 11 bases are shared with TRBD2. With V trimmed by 0 bases and J by 14 bases, 8 bases remained unmatched. This CDR3 comprises 14 residues. Germline V gives CDR1 LGHNT, CDR2 FRNRAP. This CDR3 reads CASGLVPPSGGHYF. The CDR3 DNA reads TGTGCTAGTGGTTTGGTACCGCCTAGCGGGGGGCACTACTTC.

The count of this clone is one. The chain links TRBV27 to TRBJ1-5; D gene ambiguous. Trimming took 6 bases from V and 4 from J, leaving 16 bases between them. Germline V lookup: CDR1 MNHEY, CDR2 SMNVEV (reference sequence). This CDR3 has 15 amino acids. The chain's CDR3 is CASSPGWSLNQPQHF. In DNA, the CDR3 is TGTGCCAGCAGCCCGGGGTGGTCCCTTAATCAGCCCCAGCATTTT.

A remark on this clone: The junction differs from germline at one of its ends, possibly a read error. The chain uses TRBV5-4 and TRBJ2-2, with D tentatively TRBD2 (7 bases). The CDR3 runs to 15 residues. From germline, CDR1 is SGHNT and CDR2 YYREEE (reference sequence). CDR3 amino acids: CTSSSGGPVTGELFF. The DNA for the CDR3 is TGTACCAGCAGCTCCGGGGGGCCGGTCACCGGGGAGCTGTTTTTT.

The chain employs TRBV27 and TRBJ2-2; D ambiguous. Germline loops: CDR1 MNHEY, CDR2 SMNVEV (reference sequence). The length of the CDR3 is 14 residues. V was trimmed by 0 bases and J by 3 bases, leaving 5 bases between them. This CDR3 reads CASSLSRHTGELFF. The CDR3, as DNA: TGTGCCAGCAGTTTATCGAGGCACACCGGGGAGCTGTTTTTT.

The chain is built from TRBV5-1 and TRBJ2-2; 9 bases are a match to TRBD2. The germline CDR1 and CDR2 sequences are SGHRS and YFSETQ. V dropped 5 bases and J dropped 2; count of bases not matched to a gene: 7. This CDR3 has 16 amino acids. CDR3 loop: CASRGGAGGNTGELFF. CDR3 coding DNA: TGCGCCAGCAGAGGGGGAGCGGGAGGTAACACCGGGGAGCTGTTTTTT.

This chain links TRBV7-3 with TRBJ2-5; D is perhaps TRBD2 (6 bases). V dropped 5 bases and J dropped 1 base, with 8 bases sitting between them. This CDR3 comprises 13 residues. Per the germline V gene, CDR1 is SGHTA and CDR2 is FQGTGA. This chain's CDR3 is CASSRSGQETQYF. Written as DNA, the CDR3 is TGTGCCAGCAGCCGTAGCGGCCAAGAGACCCAGTACTTC.

The CDR3 coding sequence is TGTGCCAGCAGGTCAGCGAACTATGGCTACACCTTC. Translation: CASRSANYGYTF. The chain combines TRBV6-5 with TRBJ1-2; D gene uncertain. V was pared by 6 bases and J by 2 bases, with 7 bases between. The germline V gene has CDR1 MNHEY and CDR2 SVGAGI. The length of the CDR3 is 12 residues.

This clone is a singleton in its sample. This chain uses TRBV19 with TRBJ2-1; 11 bases are shared with TRBD1. Germline V gene lookup returns CDR1 LNHDA and CDR2 SQIVND (reference sequence). The CDR3 is 18 residues long. V lost 3 bases to trimming and J lost 15 bases; unmatched junction nucleotides: 22. CDR3 loop: CASSMSSGQGDPGTRRFF. CDR3 DNA: TGTGCCAGTAGTATGTCGTCGGGACAGGGGGACCCCGGGACTAGGCGGTTCTTC.